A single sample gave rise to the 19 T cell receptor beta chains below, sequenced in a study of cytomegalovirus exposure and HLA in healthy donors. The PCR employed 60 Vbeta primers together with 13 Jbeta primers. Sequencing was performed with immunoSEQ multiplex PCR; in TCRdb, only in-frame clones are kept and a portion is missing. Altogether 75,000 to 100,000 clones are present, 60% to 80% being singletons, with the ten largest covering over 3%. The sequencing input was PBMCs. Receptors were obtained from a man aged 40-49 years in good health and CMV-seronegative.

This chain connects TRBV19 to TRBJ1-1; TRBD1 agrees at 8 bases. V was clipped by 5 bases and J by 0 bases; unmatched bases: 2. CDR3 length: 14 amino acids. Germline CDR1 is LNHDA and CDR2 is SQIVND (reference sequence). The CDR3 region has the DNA TGTGCCAGTAGTCACAGGGGGTTGAACACTGAAGCTTTCTTT. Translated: CASSHRGLNTEAFF.

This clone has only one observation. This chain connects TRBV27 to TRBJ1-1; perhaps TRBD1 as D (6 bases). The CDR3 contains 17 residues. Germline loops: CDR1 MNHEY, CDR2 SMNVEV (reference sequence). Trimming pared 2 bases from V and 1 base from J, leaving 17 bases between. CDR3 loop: CASSLTTTQGKNTEAFF. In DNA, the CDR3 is TGTGCCAGCAGTTTAACGACGACTCAGGGGAAGAACACTGAAGCTTTCTTT.

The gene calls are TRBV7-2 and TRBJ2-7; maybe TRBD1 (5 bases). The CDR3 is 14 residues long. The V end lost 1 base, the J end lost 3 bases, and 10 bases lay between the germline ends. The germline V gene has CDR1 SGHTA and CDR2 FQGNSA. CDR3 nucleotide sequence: TGTGCCAGCAGCTTAGGGGGCGTTGGCTACGAGCAGTACTTC. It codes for CASSLGGVGYEQYF.

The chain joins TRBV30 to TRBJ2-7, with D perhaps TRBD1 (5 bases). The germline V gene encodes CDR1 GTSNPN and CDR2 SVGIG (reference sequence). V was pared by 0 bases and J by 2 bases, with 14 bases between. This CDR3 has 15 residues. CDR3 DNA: TGTGCCTGGAGTGTCGGAGACAGTGATACCTACGAGCAGTACTTC. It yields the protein CAWSVGDSDTYEQYF.

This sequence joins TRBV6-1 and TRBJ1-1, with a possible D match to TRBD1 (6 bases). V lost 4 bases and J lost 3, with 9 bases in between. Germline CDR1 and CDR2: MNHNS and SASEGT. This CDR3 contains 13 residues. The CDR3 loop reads CASSATGYTEAFF. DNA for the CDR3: TGTGCCAGCAGTGCGACAGGATACACTGAAGCTTTCTTT.

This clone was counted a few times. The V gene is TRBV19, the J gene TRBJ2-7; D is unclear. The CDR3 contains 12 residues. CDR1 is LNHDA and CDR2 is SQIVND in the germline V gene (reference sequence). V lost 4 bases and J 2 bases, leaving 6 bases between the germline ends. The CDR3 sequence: CASSTSAYEQYF. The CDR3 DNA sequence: TGTGCCAGTAGTACCTCAGCCTACGAGCAGTACTTC.

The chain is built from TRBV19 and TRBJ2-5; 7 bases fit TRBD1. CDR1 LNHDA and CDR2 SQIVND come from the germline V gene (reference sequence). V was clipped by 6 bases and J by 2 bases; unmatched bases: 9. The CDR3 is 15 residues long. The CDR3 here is CASRTTGAPQETQYF. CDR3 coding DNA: TGTGCCAGTAGGACAACAGGGGCCCCACAAGAGACCCAGTACTTC.

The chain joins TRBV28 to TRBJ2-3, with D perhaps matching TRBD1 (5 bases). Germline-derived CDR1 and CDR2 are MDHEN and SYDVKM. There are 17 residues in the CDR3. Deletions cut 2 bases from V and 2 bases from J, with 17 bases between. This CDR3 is CASSLTTALGYTDTQYF. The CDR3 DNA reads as TGTGCCAGCAGTTTAACGACAGCACTGGGATACACAGATACGCAGTATTTT.

The CDR3 sequence is CSVDGPGGTEAFF. The DNA of the CDR3 is TGCAGCGTTGATGGCCCGGGAGGCACTGAAGCTTTCTTT. The chain uses TRBV29-1 and TRBJ1-1; D gene uncertain. CDR1 SQVTM and CDR2 ANQGSEA come from the germline V gene. The CDR3 has 13 residues. V was pared by 3 bases and J by 4 bases, with 12 bases between.

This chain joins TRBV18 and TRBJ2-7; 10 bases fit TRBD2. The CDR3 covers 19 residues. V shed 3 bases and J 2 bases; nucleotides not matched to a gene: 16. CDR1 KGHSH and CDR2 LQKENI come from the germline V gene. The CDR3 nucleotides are TGTGCCAGCTCACCTCGAGTAGCGGGAGGCACGAATAACGCCTACGAGCAGTACTTC. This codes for CASSPRVAGGTNNAYEQYF.

The CDR3 DNA reads as TGTGCCAGCAGTTTAGACACCGGGGTAGATACGCAGTATTTT. It yields the protein CASSLDTGVDTQYF. V gene TRBV28 combines with J gene TRBJ2-3, with D possibly being TRBD2 (5 bases). Deletions cut 2 bases from V and 5 bases from J, with 11 bases between. Germline loops: CDR1 MDHEN, CDR2 SYDVKM. There are 14 residues in the CDR3.

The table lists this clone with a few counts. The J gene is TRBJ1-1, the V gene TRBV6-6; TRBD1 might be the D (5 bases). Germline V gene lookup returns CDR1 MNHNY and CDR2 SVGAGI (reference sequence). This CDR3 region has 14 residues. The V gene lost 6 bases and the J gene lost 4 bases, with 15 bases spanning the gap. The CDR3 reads CASSPGGGATEAFF. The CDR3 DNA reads TGTGCCAGCAGCCCGGGAGGTGGGGCCACTGAAGCTTTCTTT.

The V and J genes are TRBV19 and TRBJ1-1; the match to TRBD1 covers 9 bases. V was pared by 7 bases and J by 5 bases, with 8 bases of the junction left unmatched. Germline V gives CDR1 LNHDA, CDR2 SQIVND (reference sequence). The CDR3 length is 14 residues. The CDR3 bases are TGTGCCAGTACCCTGGGACAGGGACGGACTGAAGCTTTCTTT. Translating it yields CASTLGQGRTEAFF.

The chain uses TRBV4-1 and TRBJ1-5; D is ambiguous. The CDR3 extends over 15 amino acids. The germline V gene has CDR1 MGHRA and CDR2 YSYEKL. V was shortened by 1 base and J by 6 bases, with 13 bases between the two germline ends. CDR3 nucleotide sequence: TGCGCCAGCAGCCAAGCCTTTACTGGGAGTCAGCCCCAGCATTTT. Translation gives CASSQAFTGSQPQHF.

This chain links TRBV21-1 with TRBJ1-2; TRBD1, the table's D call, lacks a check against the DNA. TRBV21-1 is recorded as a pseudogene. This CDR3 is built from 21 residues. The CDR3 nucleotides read TGTGCCAGCAGCAAACGCCAAACGACCCGATCCGGGACATCGAGGCGATATGGCTACACCTTC. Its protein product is CASSKRQTTRSGTSRRYGYTF.

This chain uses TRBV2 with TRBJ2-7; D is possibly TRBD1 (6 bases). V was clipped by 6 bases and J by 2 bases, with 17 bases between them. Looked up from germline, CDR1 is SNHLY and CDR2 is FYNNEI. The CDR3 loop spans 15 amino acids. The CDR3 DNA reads TGTGCCAGCAGCGTCCCTACGGACAGTACCTACGAGCAGTACTTC. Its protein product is CASSVPTDSTYEQYF. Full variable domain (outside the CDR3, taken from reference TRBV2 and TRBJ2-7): EPEVTQTPSHQVTQMGQEVILRCVPISNHLYFYWYRQILGQKVEFLVSFYNNEISEKSEIFDDQFSVERPDGSNFTLKIRSTKLEDSAMYFCASSVPTDSTYEQYFGPGTRLTVT.

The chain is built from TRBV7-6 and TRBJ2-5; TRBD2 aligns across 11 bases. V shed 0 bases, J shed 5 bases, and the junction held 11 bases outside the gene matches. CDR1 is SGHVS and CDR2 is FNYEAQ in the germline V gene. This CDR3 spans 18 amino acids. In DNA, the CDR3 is TGTGCCAGCAGCTTAGCGGGGATAGCGGGAGGGCCTGGGGAGACCCAGTACTTC. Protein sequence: CASSLAGIAGGPGETQYF.

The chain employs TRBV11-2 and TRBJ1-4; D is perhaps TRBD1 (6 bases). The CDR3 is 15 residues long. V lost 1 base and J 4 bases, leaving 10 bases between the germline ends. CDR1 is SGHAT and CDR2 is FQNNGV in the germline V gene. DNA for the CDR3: TGTGCCAGCAGCTTAGTGGGGGGGCTTAATGAAAAACTGTTTTTT. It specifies CASSLVGGLNEKLFF.

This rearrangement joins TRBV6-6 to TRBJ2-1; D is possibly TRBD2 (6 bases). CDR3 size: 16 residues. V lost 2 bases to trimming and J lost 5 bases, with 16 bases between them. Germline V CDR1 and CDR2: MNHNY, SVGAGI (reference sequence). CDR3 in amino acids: CASSYGTGTYDNEQFF. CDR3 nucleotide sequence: TGTGCCAGCAGTTACGGTACCGGGACTTACGACAATGAGCAGTTCTTC.